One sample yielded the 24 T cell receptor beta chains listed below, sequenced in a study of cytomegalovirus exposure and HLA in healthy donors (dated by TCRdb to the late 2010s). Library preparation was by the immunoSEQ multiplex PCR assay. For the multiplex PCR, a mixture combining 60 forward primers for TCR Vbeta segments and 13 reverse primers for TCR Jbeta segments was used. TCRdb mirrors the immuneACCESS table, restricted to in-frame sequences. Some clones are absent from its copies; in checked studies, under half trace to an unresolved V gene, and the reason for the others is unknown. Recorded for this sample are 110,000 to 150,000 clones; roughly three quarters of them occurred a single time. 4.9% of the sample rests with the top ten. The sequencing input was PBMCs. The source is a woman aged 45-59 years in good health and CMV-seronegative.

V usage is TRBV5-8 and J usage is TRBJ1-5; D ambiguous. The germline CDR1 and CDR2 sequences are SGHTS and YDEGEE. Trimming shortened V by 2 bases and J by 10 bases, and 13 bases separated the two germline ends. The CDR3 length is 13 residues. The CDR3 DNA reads TGTGCCAGCAGCTTTCAAAGGGAGGAACCCCAGCATTTT. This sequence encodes CASSFQREEPQHF.

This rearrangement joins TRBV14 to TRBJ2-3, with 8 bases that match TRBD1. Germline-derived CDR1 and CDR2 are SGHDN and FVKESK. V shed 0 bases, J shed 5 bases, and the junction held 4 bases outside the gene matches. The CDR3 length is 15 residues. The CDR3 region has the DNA TGTGCCAGCAGCCAAGATCAGGGGGCGGGAGATACGCAGTATTTT. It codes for CASSQDQGAGDTQYF. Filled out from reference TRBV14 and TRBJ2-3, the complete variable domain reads EAGVTQFPSHSVIEKGQTVTLRCDPISGHDNLYWYRRVMGKEIKFLLHFVKESKQDESGMPNNRFLAERTGGTYSTLKVQPAELEDSGVYFCASSQDQGAGDTQYFGPGTRLTVL.

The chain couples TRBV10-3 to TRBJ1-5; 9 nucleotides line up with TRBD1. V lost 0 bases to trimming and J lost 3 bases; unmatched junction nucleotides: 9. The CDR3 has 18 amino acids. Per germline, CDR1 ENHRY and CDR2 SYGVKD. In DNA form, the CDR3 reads TGTGCCATCAGTGAGTCGTGGCTGGGACAGGGTGACAATCAGCCCCAGCATTTT. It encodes CAISESWLGQGDNQPQHF.

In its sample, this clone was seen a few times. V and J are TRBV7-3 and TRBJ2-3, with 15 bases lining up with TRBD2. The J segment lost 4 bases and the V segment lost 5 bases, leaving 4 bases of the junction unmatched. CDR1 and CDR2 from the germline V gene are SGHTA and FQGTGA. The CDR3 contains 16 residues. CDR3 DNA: TGTGCCAGCAGCAACGGACTAGCGGGGGGGTCAGATACGCAGTATTTT. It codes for CASSNGLAGGSDTQYF.

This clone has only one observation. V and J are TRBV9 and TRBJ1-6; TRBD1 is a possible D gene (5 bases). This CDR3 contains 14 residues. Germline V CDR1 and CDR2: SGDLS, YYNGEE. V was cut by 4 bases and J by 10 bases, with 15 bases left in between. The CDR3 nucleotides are TGTGCCAGCAGCAGAAGTGGGGGGGGATCACCCCTCCACTTT. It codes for CASSRSGGGSPLHF.

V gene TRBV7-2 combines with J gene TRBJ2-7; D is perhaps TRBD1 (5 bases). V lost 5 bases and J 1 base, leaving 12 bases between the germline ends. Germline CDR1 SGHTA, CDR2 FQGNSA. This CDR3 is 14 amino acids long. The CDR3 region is CASSLQTESYEQYF. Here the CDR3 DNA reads TGTGCCAGCAGCCTCCAGACAGAATCCTACGAGCAGTACTTC.

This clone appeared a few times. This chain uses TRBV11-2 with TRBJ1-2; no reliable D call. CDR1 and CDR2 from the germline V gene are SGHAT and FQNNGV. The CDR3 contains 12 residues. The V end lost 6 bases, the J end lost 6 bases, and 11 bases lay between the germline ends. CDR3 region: CASRSRRDGYTF. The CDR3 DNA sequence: TGTGCCAGCAGGAGCAGGCGAGATGGCTACACCTTC.

The CDR3 spells CASSYSRPGRNSPLHF. DNA of the CDR3: TGTGCCAGCAGTTACTCGCGACCCGGGAGGAATTCACCCCTCCACTTT. The chain couples TRBV6-5 to TRBJ1-6; D ambiguous. Germline lookup yields CDR1 MNHEY and CDR2 SVGAGI. V lost 0 bases, J lost 7 bases, and 13 bases lay in between. The CDR3 length is 16 residues.

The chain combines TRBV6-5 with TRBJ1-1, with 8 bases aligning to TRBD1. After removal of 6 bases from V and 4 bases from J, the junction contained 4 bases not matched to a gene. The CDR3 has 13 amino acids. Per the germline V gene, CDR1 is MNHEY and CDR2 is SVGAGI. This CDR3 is CASRTTGGTEAFF. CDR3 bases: TGTGCCAGCAGAACTACAGGGGGCACTGAAGCTTTCTTT.

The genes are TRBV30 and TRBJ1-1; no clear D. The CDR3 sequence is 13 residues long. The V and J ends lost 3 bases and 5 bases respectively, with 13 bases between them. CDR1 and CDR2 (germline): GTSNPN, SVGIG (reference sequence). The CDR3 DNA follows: TGTGCCTGGAGACCCTGGCGGGATACTGAAGCTTTCTTT. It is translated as CAWRPWRDTEAFF.

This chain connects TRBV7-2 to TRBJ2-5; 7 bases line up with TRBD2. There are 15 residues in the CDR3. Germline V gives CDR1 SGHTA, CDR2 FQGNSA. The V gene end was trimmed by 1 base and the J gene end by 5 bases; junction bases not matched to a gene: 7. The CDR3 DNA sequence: TGTGCCAGCAGCTTAGTATCTACTAGCGTGGAGACCCAGTACTTC. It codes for CASSLVSTSVETQYF.

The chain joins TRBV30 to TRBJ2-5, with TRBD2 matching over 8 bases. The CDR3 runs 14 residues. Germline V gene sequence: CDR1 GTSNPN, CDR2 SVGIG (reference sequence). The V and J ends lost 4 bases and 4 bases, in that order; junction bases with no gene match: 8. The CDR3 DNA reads TGTGCCTGGACTCGAACGGGAGGGTCAGAGACCCAGTACTTC. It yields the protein CAWTRTGGSETQYF.

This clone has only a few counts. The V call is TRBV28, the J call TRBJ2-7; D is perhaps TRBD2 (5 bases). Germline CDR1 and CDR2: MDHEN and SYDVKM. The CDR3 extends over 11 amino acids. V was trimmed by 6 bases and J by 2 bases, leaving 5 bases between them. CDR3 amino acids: CASRTTYEQYF. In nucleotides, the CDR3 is TGTGCCAGCAGGACTACCTACGAGCAGTACTTC. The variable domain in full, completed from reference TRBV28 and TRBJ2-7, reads DVKVTQSSRYLVKRTGEKVFLECVQDMDHENMFWYRQDPGLGLRLIYFSYDVKMKEKGDIPEGYSVSREKKERFSLILESASTNQTSMYLCASRTTYEQYFGPGTRLTVT.

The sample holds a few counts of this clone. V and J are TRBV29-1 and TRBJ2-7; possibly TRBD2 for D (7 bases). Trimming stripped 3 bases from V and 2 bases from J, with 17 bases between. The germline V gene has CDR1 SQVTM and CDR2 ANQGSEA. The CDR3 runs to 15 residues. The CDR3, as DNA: TGCAGCGTTGAGAAAGAAGGGGGGGTCGCCTACGAGCAGTACTTC. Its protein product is CSVEKEGGVAYEQYF.

This CDR3 reads CASSWGQGVNEQFF. The CDR3 bases are TGTGCCAGCAGCTGGGGACAGGGGGTAAATGAGCAGTTCTTC. The chain carries TRBV7-9 and TRBJ2-1; 11 positions match TRBD1. The CDR3 has 14 residues. The trim removed 4 bases at V and 7 bases at J, leaving 3 bases unmatched. Germline lookup yields CDR1 SEHNR and CDR2 FQNEAQ (reference sequence).

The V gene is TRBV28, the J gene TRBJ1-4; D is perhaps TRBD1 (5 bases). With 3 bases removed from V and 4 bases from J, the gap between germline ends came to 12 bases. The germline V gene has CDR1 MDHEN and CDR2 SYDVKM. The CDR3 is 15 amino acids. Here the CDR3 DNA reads TGTGCCAGCAGTTTTACGACAGCCTATAATGAAAAACTGTTTTTT. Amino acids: CASSFTTAYNEKLFF.

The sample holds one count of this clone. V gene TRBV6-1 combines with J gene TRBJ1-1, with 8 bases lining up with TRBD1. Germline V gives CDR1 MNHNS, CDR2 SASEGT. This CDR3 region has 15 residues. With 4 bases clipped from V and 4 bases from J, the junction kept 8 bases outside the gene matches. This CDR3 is CASSAPQGAGTEAFF. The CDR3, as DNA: TGTGCCAGCAGTGCCCCTCAGGGGGCGGGCACTGAAGCTTTCTTT.

CDR3 sequence (DNA): TGCGCCAGCAGACAGGGATTGAGCACAGATACGCAGTATTTT. Protein: CASRQGLSTDTQYF. The chain couples TRBV10-2 to TRBJ2-3; D perhaps matches TRBD1 (6 bases). The CDR3 is made up of 14 amino acids. CDR1 is WSHSY, CDR2 SAAADI, per germline. V was trimmed by 6 bases and J by 0 bases, leaving 10 bases between them.

The DNA of the CDR3 is TGTGCCAGCAGTTTATCGTGGGACAGTTACAATGAGCAGTTCTTC. Translating gives CASSLSWDSYNEQFF. This sequence joins TRBV27 and TRBJ2-1; 7 bases agree with TRBD1. The germline CDR1 and CDR2 sequences are MNHEY and SMNVEV (reference sequence). The length of the CDR3 is 15 residues. Trimming removed 0 bases from V and 4 bases from J; junction bases left unmatched: 3.

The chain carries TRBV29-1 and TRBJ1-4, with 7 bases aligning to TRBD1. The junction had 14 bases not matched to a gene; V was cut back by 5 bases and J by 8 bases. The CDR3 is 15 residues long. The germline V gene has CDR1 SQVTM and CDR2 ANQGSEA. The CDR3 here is CSVSASGQKFEKLFF. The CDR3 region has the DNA TGCAGCGTTTCGGCCTCGGGACAGAAGTTCGAAAAACTGTTTTTT.

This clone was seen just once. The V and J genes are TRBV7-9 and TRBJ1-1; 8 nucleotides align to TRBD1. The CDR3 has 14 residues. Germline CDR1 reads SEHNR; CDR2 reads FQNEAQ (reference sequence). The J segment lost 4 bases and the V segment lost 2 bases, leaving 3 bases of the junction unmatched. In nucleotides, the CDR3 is TGTGCCAGCAGCTTATCGACAGGGGTCACTGAAGCTTTCTTT. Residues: CASSLSTGVTEAFF.

In nucleotides, the CDR3 is TGTGCCAGCACATCACAGGGGTATTACGAGCAGTACTTC. Translated, it gives CASTSQGYYEQYF. This chain connects TRBV6-6 to TRBJ2-5; 7 bases agree with TRBD1. The end of the DNA is better explained by TRBJ2-7, so the J call may be wrong. Per germline, CDR1 MNHNY and CDR2 SVGAGI (reference sequence). CDR3 length: 13 amino acids.

In DNA form, the CDR3 reads TGTGCCAGTACTCTAGACAGGGAGAACACTGAAGCTTTCTTT. Translation gives CASTLDRENTEAFF. V gene TRBV19 combines with J gene TRBJ1-1; 7 bases map to TRBD1. Losses at the gene ends were 7 bases for V and 1 base for J; bases not matched to a gene: 6. The V gene's germline CDR1 is LNHDA and CDR2 SQIVND (reference sequence). The CDR3 has 14 amino acids. Full variable domain (missing parts from reference TRBV19 and TRBJ1-1): DGGITQSPKYLFRKEGQNVTLSCEQNLNHDAMYWYRQDPGQGLRLIYYSQIVNDFQKGDIAEGYSVSREKKESFPLTVTSAQKNPTAFYLCASTLDRENTEAFFGQGTRLTVV.

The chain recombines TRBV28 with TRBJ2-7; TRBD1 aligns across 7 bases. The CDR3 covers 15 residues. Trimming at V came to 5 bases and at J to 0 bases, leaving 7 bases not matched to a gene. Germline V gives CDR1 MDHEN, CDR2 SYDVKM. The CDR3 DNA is TGTGCCAGCAGTACCCCAGGGGGTAGCTCCTACGAGCAGTACTTC. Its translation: CASSTPGGSSYEQYF.